The 10 T cell receptor beta chains below were found in one sample sequenced in a study of T cells in Graves' hyperthyroidism and ophthalmopathy. RNA transcripts provided the source from which TCR beta CDR3 regions were amplified. An initial round of RT-PCR targeting the TCR CDR3 relied on the HTBI primer set. TCRdb reprocessed the multiplex PCR reads with MiXCR, giving one entry per CDR3 protein. The sample holds under 550,000 distinct CDR3 sequences; around 13% are singletons and the top ten take 5% to 6%. Sequenced sample: blood. All receptors come from a woman aged 18-29 years with Graves' hyperthyroidism.

This clonotype has a count of ten or more. This could be a read error, since a much larger clone is one nucleotide away. This sequence joins TRBV6-1 and TRBJ2-5; 11 bases are shared with TRBD2. V was pared by 1 base and J by 2 bases, with 0 bases of the junction left unmatched. Germline values: CDR1 MNHNS, CDR2 SASEGT. The CDR3 extends over 15 amino acids. The DNA of the CDR3 is TGTGCCAGCAGTGAAGTAGCGGGAGGGCAAGAGACCCAGTACTTC. It is translated as CASSEVAGGQETQYF.

The gene calls are TRBV6-2 or TRBV6-3 and TRBJ1-5; D is unresolved. Germline V gives CDR1 MNHEY, CDR2 SVGEGT. CDR3 length: 12 residues. V was trimmed by 1 base and J by 5 bases, leaving 3 bases between them. The CDR3 region has the DNA TGTGCCAGCAGTTACTGGGATCAGCCCCAGCATTTT. Protein product: CASSYWDQPQHF.

The CDR3 loop is CASSLGPSGTSYNEQFF. CDR3 sequence (DNA): TGTGCCAGCAGCTTAGGTCCTAGCGGGACCAGCTACAATGAGCAGTTCTTC. The chain carries TRBV11-2 and TRBJ2-1; 9 bases match TRBD2. Trimming cost V 1 base and J 3 bases; bases outside gene matches: 7. Germline loops: CDR1 SGHAT, CDR2 FQNNGV. The CDR3 sequence is 17 residues long.

This clonotype came up many times. The chain links TRBV28 to TRBJ2-1; 8 bases are a match to TRBD2. This CDR3 has 13 amino acids. Unmatched junction bases numbered 6, after V lost 1 base and J lost 13 bases. In germline, CDR1 is MDHEN, CDR2 SYDVKM. The DNA of the CDR3 is TGTGCCAGCAGTTTATTCCGGACTAGCAATCAGTTCTTC. This gives the protein CASSLFRTSNQFF.

The rearrangement uses TRBV28 and TRBJ2-1; maybe TRBD2 (6 bases). V lost 3 bases and J 3 bases, leaving 9 bases between the germline ends. The germline V gene encodes CDR1 MDHEN and CDR2 SYDVKM. This CDR3 has 14 residues. CDR3 DNA: TGTGCCAGCAGTTTTAGGACTATCTACAATGAGCAGTTCTTC. Its translation is CASSFRTIYNEQFF.

The chain has TRBV7-2 and TRBJ2-3; a possible D gene is TRBD1 (5 bases). Trimming cost V 1 base and J 1 base, with 9 bases left between them. Germline CDR1 reads SGHTA; CDR2 reads FQGNSA. The CDR3 extends over 15 amino acids. The CDR3 sequence: CASSLDTGRTDTQYF. As DNA, the CDR3 is TGTGCCAGCAGCTTAGATACAGGCCGCACAGATACGCAGTATTTT. Together with reference TRBV7-2 and TRBJ2-3, the CDR3 gives the full variable domain: GAGVSQSPSNKVTEKGKDVELRCDPISGHTALYWYRQSLGQGLEFLIYFQGNSAPDKSGLPSDRFSAERTGGSVSTLTIQRTQQEDSAVYLCASSLDTGRTDTQYFGPGTRLTVL.

This chain connects TRBV7-2 to TRBJ1-3; D is unclear. Germline loops: CDR1 SGHTA, CDR2 FQGNSA. This CDR3 is 17 amino acids long. The V end was cut by 1 base, the J end by 2 bases, with 15 bases between. This chain's CDR3 is CASSLDGGYRPGNTIYF. Here the CDR3 DNA reads TGTGCCAGCAGCTTAGATGGTGGTTACCGACCTGGAAACACCATATATTTT. The full variable domain, with the rest looked up from reference TRBV7-2 and TRBJ1-3, is GAGVSQSPSNKVTEKGKDVELRCDPISGHTALYWYRQSLGQGLEFLIYFQGNSAPDKSGLPSDRFSAERTGGSVSTLTIQRTQQEDSAVYLCASSLDGGYRPGNTIYFGEGSWLTVV.

This clonotype was counted only a few times. This sequence joins TRBV29-1 and TRBJ2-7, with D possibly TRBD2 on 6 matching bases. CDR3 length: 13 amino acids. V lost 3 bases and J lost 3, with 12 bases in between. The germline V gene encodes CDR1 SQVTM and CDR2 ANQGSEA. CDR3 loop: CSVDTGGSYEQYF. The CDR3 nucleotides read TGCAGCGTTGATACCGGGGGTAGCTACGAGCAGTACTTC.

This clonotype was seen at least ten times. The rearrangement uses TRBV12-3 or TRBV12-4 and TRBJ1-1; tentative D call: TRBD1 (5 bases). The ends were cut back, 5 bases at V and 0 bases at J, with 13 bases in the middle. The CDR3 has 15 amino acids. The chain's CDR3 is CASSPRQFMNTEAFF. The CDR3 coding sequence is TGTGCCAGCAGTCCCCGACAGTTTATGAACACTGAAGCTTTCTTT.

This clonotype has a count of ten or more. This chain connects TRBV6-1 to TRBJ2-7; TRBD2 agrees at 11 bases. CDR1 MNHNS and CDR2 SASEGT come from the germline V gene. CDR3 length: 14 residues. J gave up 6 bases and V 5 bases, and 6 bases lay outside the gene matches. This CDR3 is CASSTSGRTSEQYF. The CDR3 region has the DNA TGTGCCAGCAGTACTAGCGGGAGAACTTCCGAGCAGTACTTC.